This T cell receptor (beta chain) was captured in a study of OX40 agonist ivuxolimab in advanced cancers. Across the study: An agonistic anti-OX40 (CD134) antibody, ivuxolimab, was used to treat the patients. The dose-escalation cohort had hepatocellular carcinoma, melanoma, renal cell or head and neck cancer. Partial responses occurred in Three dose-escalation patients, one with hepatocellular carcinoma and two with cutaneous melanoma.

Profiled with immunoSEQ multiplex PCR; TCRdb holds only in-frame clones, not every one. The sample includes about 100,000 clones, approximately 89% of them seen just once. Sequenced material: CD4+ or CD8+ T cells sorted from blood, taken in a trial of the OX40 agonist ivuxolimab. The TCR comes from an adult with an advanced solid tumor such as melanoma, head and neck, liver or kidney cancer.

In nucleotides, the CDR3 is TGTGCCAGCAGCGACCGGGACTATACCTACGAGCAGTACTTC. Its protein is CASSDRDYTYEQYF. V is TRBV4-2 and J is TRBJ2-7; 7 positions match TRBD2. CDR3 length: 14 amino acids. Trimming took 5 bases from V and 2 from J; bases not matched to a gene: 6. Germline CDR1 reads LGHNA; CDR2 reads YNFKEQ.